This paragraph covers one TCR beta chain sequence. As handled by the study authors: Amplified reference gene primers provided the basis for estimating nucleated cell counts. Here immunoSEQ multiplex PCR was the method, and the copy in TCRdb shows in-frame clones only, minus some. D and trimming were read from the DNA, whereas the V and J calls and clone size are those reported in that table. This table has approximately 270,000 clones, about 89% appearing once. The data belong to a study of blood T cell repertoires in COVID-19. For the study at large: The United States, Italy and Spain were the sources of the acute and convalescent COVID-19 samples. PBMCs, B-cell-depleted T cells, or T cells were the source of the cDNA or gDNA that made up the material.

Trimming cost V 0 bases and J 6 bases, with 15 bases left between them. Germline V CDR1 and CDR2: MGHRA, YSYEKL. The CDR3 runs 17 residues. Sequencing was performed on peripheral blood. The clonotype comes from a man aged 45-65 years with acute or convalescent COVID-19. The chain carries TRBV4-1 and TRBJ1-6; unclear D gene. The CDR3 nucleotides read TGCGCCAGCAGCCAAGATGACGCGACGGCTAGTAATTCACCCCTCCACTTT. Protein: CASSQDDATASNSPLHF.